A selection of T cell receptor beta chains follows, all from one sample in a study of shared clonotypes between healthy human individuals. Assay: immunoSEQ multiplex PCR; the TCRdb copy retains only in-frame clones and omits some. Altogether about 2.4 million clones are present, more than 90% being singletons, with the ten largest covering more than 0.12%. Sequenced material: naive CD4+ T cells sorted from blood. These receptors all stem from a man aged 18 to 30 in good health. Both conserved end residues are part of each CDR3. Each record gives: V gene, J gene, CDR3 protein.

v_call: TRBV30; j_call: TRBJ2-5; cdr3_aa: CAWSVLGGQVKTQYF
v_call: TRBV5-8; j_call: TRBJ2-2; cdr3_aa: CASSFGLAGRTGELFF
v_call: TRBV6-5; j_call: TRBJ2-5; cdr3_aa: CASRPGTGEETQYF
v_call: TRBV15; j_call: TRBJ2-6; cdr3_aa: CATSRDAIPGANVLTF
v_call: TRBV11-2; j_call: TRBJ1-1; cdr3_aa: CASRTNRGPMNTEAFF
v_call: TRBV7-9; j_call: TRBJ1-4; cdr3_aa: CASGEGGKYEKLFF
v_call: TRBV5-6; j_call: TRBJ1-1; cdr3_aa: CASSVLGEITEAFF
v_call: TRBV5-6; j_call: TRBJ2-2; cdr3_aa: CASSLGLNTGELFF
v_call: TRBV30; j_call: TRBJ2-1; cdr3_aa: CAWTGQGSYNEQFF
v_call: TRBV28; j_call: TRBJ1-2; cdr3_aa: CASTQTGGLRGYTF
v_call: TRBV5-4; j_call: TRBJ1-1; cdr3_aa: CASSLGHRVPTEAFF
v_call: TRBV4-3; j_call: TRBJ2-3; cdr3_aa: CASSQDRTGGTDTQYF
v_call: TRBV7-2; j_call: TRBJ2-1; cdr3_aa: CASSPNVNEQFF
v_call: TRBV9; j_call: TRBJ2-1; cdr3_aa: CASSARTSGTLLYNEQFF
v_call: TRBV29-1; j_call: TRBJ1-1; cdr3_aa: CSVESWTGNTEAFF
v_call: TRBV27; j_call: TRBJ2-7; cdr3_aa: CASSLFSTSGSYEQYF
v_call: TRBV9; j_call: TRBJ1-2; cdr3_aa: CASSSLGYYGYTF
v_call: TRBV28; j_call: TRBJ1-1; cdr3_aa: CASSLEASATEAFF
v_call: TRBV5-1; j_call: TRBJ2-3; cdr3_aa: CASSTDGDTQYF
v_call: TRBV2; j_call: TRBJ2-7; cdr3_aa: CASSEVVRDEQYF
v_call: TRBV7-8; j_call: TRBJ1-2; cdr3_aa: CASSRLEGTGGYTF
v_call: TRBV27; j_call: TRBJ1-6; cdr3_aa: CASSTNTGAHYNSPLHF
v_call: TRBV7-9; j_call: TRBJ2-3; cdr3_aa: CASRRGAGTDTQYF
v_call: TRBV27; j_call: TRBJ2-1; cdr3_aa: CAVRGQSSYNEQFF
v_call: TRBV28; j_call: TRBJ1-5; cdr3_aa: CASSGTGAGQPQHF
v_call: TRBV28; j_call: TRBJ1-3; cdr3_aa: CGSTGSGNTIYF
v_call: TRBV20-1; j_call: TRBJ2-3; cdr3_aa: CSARSTDTQYF
v_call: TRBV5-1; j_call: TRBJ2-2; cdr3_aa: CASSLARGNTGELFF
v_call: TRBV9; j_call: TRBJ2-3; cdr3_aa: CASSVDGGGTDTQYF
v_call: TRBV7-9; j_call: TRBJ1-6; cdr3_aa: CASSLDSEAYNSPLHF
v_call: TRBV28; j_call: TRBJ2-6; cdr3_aa: CASSPQGSGANVLTF
v_call: TRBV11-2; j_call: TRBJ2-1; cdr3_aa: CASSRGPEAGTKRDEQFF
v_call: TRBV5-1; j_call: TRBJ2-1; cdr3_aa: CASSPVAGLGDNEQFF
v_call: TRBV4-1; j_call: TRBJ2-7; cdr3_aa: CASSHPSPGQSYEQYF
v_call: TRBV14; j_call: TRBJ1-6; cdr3_aa: CASSQQEGRNSPLHF
v_call: TRBV27; j_call: TRBJ1-2; cdr3_aa: CASTTANSYGYTF
v_call: TRBV19; j_call: TRBJ2-5; cdr3_aa: CASSIGQGKETQYF
v_call: TRBV18; j_call: TRBJ2-7; cdr3_aa: CASSPGTPHNSYEQYF
v_call: TRBV10-1; j_call: TRBJ1-1; cdr3_aa: CASSESGRANTEAFF
v_call: TRBV21-1; j_call: TRBJ2-3; cdr3_aa: CASSKAATTDTQYF
v_call: TRBV4-1; j_call: TRBJ2-1; cdr3_aa: CASSPLGVAKGTYNEQFF
v_call: TRBV11-2; j_call: TRBJ1-6; cdr3_aa: CASSLTGLNSPLHF
v_call: TRBV5-1; j_call: TRBJ2-1; cdr3_aa: CASSLATSGMYNEQFF
v_call: TRBV11-2; j_call: TRBJ2-7; cdr3_aa: CASSFNRGHSYEQYF
v_call: TRBV4-1; j_call: TRBJ1-6; cdr3_aa: CASSQEAVYRNSPLHF